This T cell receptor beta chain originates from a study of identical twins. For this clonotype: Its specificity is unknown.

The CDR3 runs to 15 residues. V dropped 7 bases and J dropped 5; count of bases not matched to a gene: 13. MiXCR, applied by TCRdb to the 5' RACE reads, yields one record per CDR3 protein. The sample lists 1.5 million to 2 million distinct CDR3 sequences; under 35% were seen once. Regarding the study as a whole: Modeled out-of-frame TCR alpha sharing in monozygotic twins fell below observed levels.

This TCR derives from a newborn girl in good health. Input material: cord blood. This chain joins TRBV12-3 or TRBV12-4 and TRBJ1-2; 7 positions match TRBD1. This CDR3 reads CASTKRDSYLYGYTF. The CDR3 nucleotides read TGTGCCAGCACTAAACGGGACAGCTATTTATATGGCTACACCTTC.